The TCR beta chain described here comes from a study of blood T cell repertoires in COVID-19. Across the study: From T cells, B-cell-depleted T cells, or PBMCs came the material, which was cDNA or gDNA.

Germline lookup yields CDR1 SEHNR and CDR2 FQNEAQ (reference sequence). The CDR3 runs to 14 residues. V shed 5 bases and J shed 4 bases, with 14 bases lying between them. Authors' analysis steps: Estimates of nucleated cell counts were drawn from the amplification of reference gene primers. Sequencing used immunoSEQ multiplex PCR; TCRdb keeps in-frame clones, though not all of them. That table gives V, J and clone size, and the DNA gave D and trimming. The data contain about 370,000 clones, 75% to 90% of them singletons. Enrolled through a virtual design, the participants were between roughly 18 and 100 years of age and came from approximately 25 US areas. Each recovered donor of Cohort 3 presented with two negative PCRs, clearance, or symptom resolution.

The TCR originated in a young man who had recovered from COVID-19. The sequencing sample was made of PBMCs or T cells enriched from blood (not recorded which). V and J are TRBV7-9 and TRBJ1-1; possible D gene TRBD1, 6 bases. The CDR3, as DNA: TGTGCCAGCAGCCCTCAGGGGATAGGCACTGAAGCTTTCTTT. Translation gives CASSPQGIGTEAFF.